A single sample is the source of the 31 T cell receptor beta chains below, sequenced in a study of cytomegalovirus exposure and HLA in healthy donors. Sequenced by immunoSEQ multiplex PCR; TCRdb stores in-frame clones only, minus some. The table records 150,000 to 250,000 clones, roughly 84% of them present only once. Specimen: PBMCs. These receptors all stem from a woman in her 30s in good health and CMV-seropositive.

This clone is a singleton in its sample. The V gene is TRBV30, the J gene TRBJ2-3; TRBD2 matches 11 bases. This CDR3 is 17 amino acids long. Germline lookup yields CDR1 GTSNPN and CDR2 SVGIG (reference sequence). V lost 1 base to trimming and J lost 2 bases; unmatched junction nucleotides: 8. CDR3 DNA sequence: TGTGCCTGGAGTGGTGACGGACTAGCGGGCACCACAGATACGCAGTATTTT. It is translated as CAWSGDGLAGTTDTQYF.

The chain has TRBV5-1 and TRBJ1-1, with D perhaps matching TRBD1 (6 bases). Germline V gene sequence: CDR1 SGHRS, CDR2 YFSETQ. V was trimmed by 2 bases and J by 9 bases, leaving 23 bases between them. This CDR3 has 16 residues. CDR3 loop: CASSFGENRAGEKAFF. The CDR3 nucleotides are TGCGCCAGCAGCTTTGGGGAAAACAGGGCAGGTGAGAAAGCTTTCTTT.

This rearrangement joins TRBV2 to TRBJ2-4, with D tentatively TRBD2 (7 bases). V was trimmed by 10 bases and J by 6 bases, leaving 22 bases between them. Looked up from germline, CDR1 is SNHLY and CDR2 is FYNNEI. This CDR3 region has 15 residues. The CDR3 protein is CATQGGILAGNIQYF. The CDR3 DNA is TGTGCCACACAGGGAGGGATACTAGCCGGAAACATTCAGTACTTC.

The chain has TRBV5-1 and TRBJ2-2; D unresolved. Germline V gene lookup returns CDR1 SGHRS and CDR2 YFSETQ. The CDR3 runs 14 residues. V was cut by 4 bases and J by 6 bases, with 13 bases left in between. The CDR3 here is CASSLRLSAGELFF. The CDR3 region has the DNA TGCGCCAGCAGCCTCCGACTCAGTGCCGGGGAGCTGTTTTTT.

Here the CDR3 reads CASSDLGAANEQFF. CDR3 nucleotide sequence: TGTGCCAGCAGTGACCTGGGAGCGGCCAATGAGCAGTTCTTC. The chain joins TRBV6-1 to TRBJ2-1, with D perhaps matching TRBD2 (5 bases). The CDR3 runs to 14 residues. Per the germline V gene, CDR1 is MNHNS and CDR2 is SASEGT. Trimming stripped 3 bases from V and 6 bases from J, with 12 bases between.

The chain employs TRBV28 and TRBJ1-2, with D tentatively TRBD1 (6 bases). The CDR3 spans 15 residues. V was clipped by 2 bases and J by 2 bases, with 12 bases between them. Germline V gives CDR1 MDHEN, CDR2 SYDVKM. Written as DNA, the CDR3 is TGTGCCAGCAGTTTAGGCAGGGGTTTGAACTATGGCTACACCTTC. Its translation is CASSLGRGLNYGYTF.

The V and J genes are TRBV2 and TRBJ1-4; tentative D call: TRBD1 (5 bases). The ends were cut back, 3 bases at V and 7 bases at J, with 12 bases in the middle. The length of the CDR3 is 14 residues. The V gene's germline CDR1 is SNHLY and CDR2 FYNNEI. This CDR3 is CASSDLQGSEKLFF. CDR3 bases: TGTGCCAGCAGTGATTTGCAGGGAAGTGAAAAACTGTTTTTT.

This clone was seen once. The V and J genes are TRBV7-9 and TRBJ1-2; no firm D call. V was shortened by 3 bases and J by 2 bases, with 7 bases between the two germline ends. Germline CDR1 SEHNR, CDR2 FQNEAQ (reference sequence). CDR3 length equals 13 residues. DNA for the CDR3: TGTGCCAGCAGCTTGGGAGGAAACTATGGCTACACCTTC. Translation gives CASSLGGNYGYTF.

This clone was observed a few times. The rearrangement joins TRBV30 to TRBJ2-7; D is possibly TRBD2 (5 bases). This CDR3 is 14 amino acids long. Germline CDR1 reads GTSNPN; CDR2 reads SVGIG (reference sequence). V shed 0 bases and J shed 5 bases, with 14 bases lying between them. As DNA, the CDR3 is TGTGCCTGGAGTGTAGGAGGAAGCAGTCACGAGCAGTACTTC. This gives the protein CAWSVGGSSHEQYF. The whole variable domain, filled in from reference TRBV30 and TRBJ2-7, reads SQTIHQWPATLVQPVGSPLSLECTVEGTSNPNLYWYRQAAGRGLQLLFYSVGIGQISSEVPQNLSASRPQDRQFILSSKKLLLSDSGFYLCAWSVGGSSHEQYFGPGTRLTVT.

The V and J genes are TRBV6-5 and TRBJ1-5, with TRBD1 matching 7 bases. This CDR3 has 15 residues. Losses at the gene ends were 5 bases for V and 3 bases for J; bases not matched to a gene: 7. The germline V gene has CDR1 MNHEY and CDR2 SVGAGI. This CDR3 reads CASSARQGFNQPQHF. The CDR3 DNA is TGTGCCAGCAGTGCACGACAGGGCTTCAATCAGCCCCAGCATTTT.

The rearrangement joins TRBV10-3 to TRBJ1-4; TRBD1 agrees at 7 bases. The trim removed 2 bases at V and 7 bases at J, leaving 1 base unmatched. The germline CDR1 and CDR2 sequences are ENHRY and SYGVKD. The CDR3 covers 13 residues. In DNA, the CDR3 is TGTGCCATCAGTGAGGGGACAGTTGAAAAACTGTTTTTT. Translating it yields CAISEGTVEKLFF.

The rearrangement uses TRBV19 and TRBJ1-1; TRBD1 matches at 7 bases. This CDR3 has 13 amino acids. Germline-derived CDR1 and CDR2 are LNHDA and SQIVND (reference sequence). Trimming removed 5 bases from V and 7 bases from J; junction bases left unmatched: 7. The CDR3 is CASSPGTDLEAFF. In nucleotides, the CDR3 is TGTGCCAGTAGTCCGGGGACAGACCTTGAAGCTTTCTTT. The whole variable domain, filled in from reference TRBV19 and TRBJ1-1, reads DGGITQSPKYLFRKEGQNVTLSCEQNLNHDAMYWYRQDPGQGLRLIYYSQIVNDFQKGDIAEGYSVSREKKESFPLTVTSAQKNPTAFYLCASSPGTDLEAFFGQGTRLTVV.

This chain connects TRBV7-9 to TRBJ2-2; unclear D gene. V lost 7 bases and J lost 6, with 12 bases in between. The CDR3 sequence is 13 residues long. Germline V gene sequence: CDR1 SEHNR, CDR2 FQNEAQ (reference sequence). CDR3 bases: TGTGCCAGCACCCCCGCGAGTTCCGGGGAGCTGTTTTTT. It specifies CASTPASSGELFF.

The chain links TRBV6-5 to TRBJ2-2; no clear D gene. The CDR3 sequence is 14 residues long. In germline, CDR1 is MNHEY, CDR2 SVGAGI. The germline V and J ends were trimmed by 0 bases and 6 bases, with 8 bases remaining between them. The CDR3 DNA follows: TGTGCCAGCAGTTACTCCCGATCGGCCGGGGAGCTGTTTTTT. Translation: CASSYSRSAGELFF.

The chain uses TRBV9 and TRBJ2-1; 9 bases line up with TRBD1. Per the germline V gene, CDR1 is SGDLS and CDR2 is YYNGEE. The J segment lost 8 bases and the V segment lost 0 bases, leaving 6 bases of the junction unmatched. The CDR3 is 15 amino acids. DNA for the CDR3: TGTGCCAGCAGCGTAGGAGGGACAGGGAGGGATGAGCAGTTCTTC. It encodes CASSVGGTGRDEQFF.

This chain connects TRBV13 to TRBJ1-1; D is unclear. The CDR3 loop spans 13 amino acids. Trimming left V 3 bases short and J 1 base short, with 6 bases between. Germline-derived CDR1 and CDR2 are PRHDT and FYEKMQ (reference sequence). CDR3: CASSFSRNTEAFF. As DNA, the CDR3 is TGTGCCAGCAGCTTTAGTAGGAACACTGAAGCTTTCTTT.

This clone was seen a handful of times. One end of the junction does not line up with germline, which may come from a read error. The chain couples TRBV30 to TRBJ1-2, with 7 positions matching TRBD1. The CDR3 is made up of 10 amino acids. The germline V gene has CDR1 GTSNPN and CDR2 SVGIG (reference sequence). DNA of the CDR3: TGTGCCTGGAGGACGGGACAGTTGAAATTC. This encodes CAWRTGQLKF.

The rearrangement links TRBV5-1 to TRBJ2-1; a possible D gene is TRBD1 (6 bases). Looked up from germline, CDR1 is SGHRS and CDR2 is YFSETQ. V lost 3 bases to trimming and J lost 8 bases, with 15 bases between them. This CDR3 region has 14 residues. CDR3 nucleotide sequence: TGCGCCAGCAGCTCGGTACAGGGTATCCATGAGCAGTTCTTC. Translated, it gives CASSSVQGIHEQFF.

The gene calls are TRBV9 and TRBJ2-7; 12 bases map to TRBD2. CDR3 length equals 16 residues. The germline V gene has CDR1 SGDLS and CDR2 YYNGEE. V trimming: 2 bases; J trimming: 2 bases; junction bases outside the gene matches: 5. CDR3 loop: CASSVGGLAGTYEQYF. The CDR3 DNA sequence: TGTGCCAGCAGCGTCGGTGGACTAGCGGGGACCTACGAGCAGTACTTC.

CDR3 nucleotides: TGCGCCAGCAGCCAAGAGGGGACACGTTCGAATTCCTACAATGAGCAGTTCTTC. Its translation: CASSQEGTRSNSYNEQFF. V is TRBV4-1 and J is TRBJ2-1; tentatively, D is TRBD1 (6 bases). CDR1 MGHRA and CDR2 YSYEKL come from the germline V gene. Trimming removed 0 bases from V and 1 base from J, with 16 bases in between. The CDR3 loop spans 18 amino acids.

The chain combines TRBV2 with TRBJ2-7; D possibly corresponds to TRBD2 (5 bases). The CDR3 sequence is 14 residues long. Germline loops: CDR1 SNHLY, CDR2 FYNNEI. V gave up 7 bases and J gave up 1 base, with 14 bases separating them. The CDR3 nucleotides are TGTGCCAGCACCCCTTGGGGAGTTTCCTACGAGCAGTACTTC. This encodes CASTPWGVSYEQYF.

This chain connects TRBV30 to TRBJ2-7; 12 bases match TRBD2. Germline CDR1 and CDR2: GTSNPN and SVGIG (reference sequence). CDR3 size: 15 residues. V dropped 4 bases and J dropped 5; count of bases not matched to a gene: 9. In nucleotides, the CDR3 is TGTGCCTGGACAAAGACTAGCGGGGGCCGGGACGAGCAGTACTTC. This codes for CAWTKTSGGRDEQYF.

The chain joins TRBV7-8 to TRBJ1-1; unclear D gene. Germline CDR1 SGHVS, CDR2 FQNEAQ. V lost 2 bases, J lost 3 bases, and 4 bases lay in between. This CDR3 comprises 12 residues. CDR3 DNA sequence: TGTGCCAGCAGCTTACGTGACACTGAAGCTTTCTTT. It translates to CASSLRDTEAFF.

The chain is built from TRBV6-6 and TRBJ2-3, with D perhaps matching TRBD2 (6 bases). The length of the CDR3 is 14 residues. Trimming removed 2 bases at V and 3 bases at J, with 9 bases between. Germline CDR1 reads MNHNY; CDR2 reads SVGAGI (reference sequence). The CDR3 spells CASSYTLATDTQYF. The DNA for the CDR3 is TGTGCCAGCAGTTACACACTAGCAACAGATACGCAGTATTTT.

The rearrangement uses TRBV30 and TRBJ1-5; TRBD1 might be the D (6 bases). V lost 1 base and J lost 7, with 11 bases in between. Germline V gene sequence: CDR1 GTSNPN, CDR2 SVGIG (reference sequence). CDR3 length: 13 residues. The CDR3 loop is CAWSEQGLQPQHF. The CDR3 nucleotides are TGTGCCTGGAGTGAACAGGGATTACAGCCCCAGCATTTT.

The rearrangement links TRBV5-1 to TRBJ2-1, with 7 positions matching TRBD1. The CDR3 is 15 amino acids. Germline values: CDR1 SGHRS, CDR2 YFSETQ. Unmatched junction bases numbered 4, after V lost 2 bases and J lost 2 bases. DNA for the CDR3: TGCGCCAGCAGCTTTAGTAGGGGGCCCTACAATGAGCAGTTCTTC. Translation gives CASSFSRGPYNEQFF.

This clone occurred once. The chain uses TRBV2 and TRBJ1-2; D may be TRBD1 (6 bases). The CDR3 is 14 residues long. Germline CDR1 SNHLY, CDR2 FYNNEI. The ends were cut back, 4 bases at V and 5 bases at J, with 14 bases in the middle. The CDR3 loop is CASSGGGALYGYTF. CDR3 DNA sequence: TGTGCCAGCAGTGGGGGGGGCGCCTTGTATGGCTACACCTTC.

The V gene is TRBV30, the J gene TRBJ2-1, with TRBD2 identical over 7 bases. The CDR3 loop spans 14 amino acids. In germline, CDR1 is GTSNPN, CDR2 SVGIG (reference sequence). V lost 0 bases to trimming and J lost 9 bases; unmatched junction nucleotides: 8. Written as DNA, the CDR3 is TGTGCCTGGAGTGTAACGAGCGGGATCGGTGAGCAGTTCTTC. Its protein product is CAWSVTSGIGEQFF.

The rearrangement joins TRBV5-1 to TRBJ2-1, with TRBD2 as a possible D gene (6 bases). The CDR3 has 14 amino acids. Germline V gene sequence: CDR1 SGHRS, CDR2 YFSETQ. V was shortened by 5 bases and J by 4 bases, with 13 bases between the two germline ends. CDR3 coding DNA: TGCGCCAGCAGTCAAAAGGAGGGGTACAATGAGCAGTTCTTC. Translation gives CASSQKEGYNEQFF.

The chain recombines TRBV30 with TRBJ2-5, with 10 bases lining up with TRBD2. Germline V gene lookup returns CDR1 GTSNPN and CDR2 SVGIG (reference sequence). CDR3 length: 16 residues. Unmatched junction bases numbered 10, after V lost 5 bases and J lost 1 base. CDR3 protein: CAWSSGGNFRQETQYF. CDR3 coding DNA: TGTGCCTGGTCTAGCGGGGGCAACTTTCGCCAAGAGACCCAGTACTTC.

The chain recombines TRBV28 with TRBJ2-7; 13 nucleotides line up with TRBD2. This CDR3 has 16 residues. Per germline, CDR1 MDHEN and CDR2 SYDVKM. The J segment lost 9 bases and the V segment lost 2 bases, leaving 10 bases of the junction unmatched. The CDR3 loop is CASSLRGGLAGVTQYF. DNA for the CDR3: TGTGCCAGCAGTTTAAGGGGTGGACTAGCGGGAGTCACGCAGTACTTC.